The clone carrying this TCR beta chain was observed a handful of times. Its antigen remains unknown. Only in-frame clones appear in the TCRdb table, and some are missing; sequencing was by immunoSEQ multiplex PCR. The sample lists 180,000 or so clones; around 86% were seen once. This record belongs to a study of cytomegalovirus exposure and HLA in healthy donors. The length of the CDR3 is 13 residues. From germline, CDR1 is SGHTA and CDR2 FQGNSA. V lost 0 bases to trimming and J lost 2 bases, with 5 bases between them. Study-level results: Rarity characterized most TCR sequences, yet some public TCRs appeared in many donors. The study flagged approximately 180 TCR beta chains as cytomegalovirus-associated.

Sequencing was performed on PBMCs. The clonotype originates from a man between 18 and 29 years old in good health and CMV-seropositive. The gene calls are TRBV7-2 and TRBJ2-7; weak D call: TRBD2 (5 bases). The CDR3 is CASSLARAYEQYF. In DNA form, the CDR3 reads TGTGCCAGCAGCTTAGCGCGGGCCTACGAGCAGTACTTC.